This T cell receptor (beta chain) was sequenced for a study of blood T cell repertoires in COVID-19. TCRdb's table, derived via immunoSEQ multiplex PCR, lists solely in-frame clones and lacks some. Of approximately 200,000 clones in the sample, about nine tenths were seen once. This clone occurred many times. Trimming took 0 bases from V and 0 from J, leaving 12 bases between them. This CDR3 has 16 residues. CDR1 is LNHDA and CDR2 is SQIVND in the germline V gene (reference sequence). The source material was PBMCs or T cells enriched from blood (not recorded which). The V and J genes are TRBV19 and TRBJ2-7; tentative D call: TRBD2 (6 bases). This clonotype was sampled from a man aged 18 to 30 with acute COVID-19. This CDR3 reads CASSIDRRGSSYEQYF. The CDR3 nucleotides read TGTGCCAGTAGTATAGATCGGAGGGGATCCTCCTACGAGCAGTACTTC.